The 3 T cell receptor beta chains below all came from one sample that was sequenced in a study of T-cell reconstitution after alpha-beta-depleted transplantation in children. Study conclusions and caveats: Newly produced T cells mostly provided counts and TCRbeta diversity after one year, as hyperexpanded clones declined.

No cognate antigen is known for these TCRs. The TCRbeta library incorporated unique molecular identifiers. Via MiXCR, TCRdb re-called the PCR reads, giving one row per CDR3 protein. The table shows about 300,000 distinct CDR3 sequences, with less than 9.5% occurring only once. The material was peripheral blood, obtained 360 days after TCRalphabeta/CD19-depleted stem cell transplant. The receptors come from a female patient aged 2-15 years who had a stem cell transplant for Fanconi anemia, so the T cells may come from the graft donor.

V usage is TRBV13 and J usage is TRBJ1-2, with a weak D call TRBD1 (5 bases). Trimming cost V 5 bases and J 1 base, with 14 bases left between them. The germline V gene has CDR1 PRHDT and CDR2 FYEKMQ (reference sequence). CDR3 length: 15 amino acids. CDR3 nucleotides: TGTGCCAGCAGCGGACGACAGCGAGTTAACTATGGCTACACCTTC. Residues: CASSGRQRVNYGYTF. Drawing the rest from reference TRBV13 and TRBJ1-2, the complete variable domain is AAGVIQSPRHLIKEKRETATLKCYPIPRHDTVYWYQQGPGQDPQFLISFYEKMQSDKGSIPDRFSAQQFSDYHSELNMSSLELGDSALYFCASSGRQRVNYGYTFGSGTRLTVV.

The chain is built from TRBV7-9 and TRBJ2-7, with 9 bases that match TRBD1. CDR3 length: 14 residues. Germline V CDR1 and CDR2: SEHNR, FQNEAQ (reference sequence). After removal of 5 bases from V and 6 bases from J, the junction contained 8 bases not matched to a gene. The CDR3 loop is CASSQDRGGSEQYF. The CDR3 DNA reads TGTGCCAGCAGCCAGGACAGGGGCGGCTCCGAGCAGTACTTC. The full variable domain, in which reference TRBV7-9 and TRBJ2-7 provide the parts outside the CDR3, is DTGVSQNPRHKITKRGQNVTFRCDPISEHNRLYWYRQTLGQGPEFLTYFQNEAQLEKSRLLSDRFSAERPKGSFSTLEIQRTEQGDSAMYLCASSQDRGGSEQYFGPGTRLTVT.

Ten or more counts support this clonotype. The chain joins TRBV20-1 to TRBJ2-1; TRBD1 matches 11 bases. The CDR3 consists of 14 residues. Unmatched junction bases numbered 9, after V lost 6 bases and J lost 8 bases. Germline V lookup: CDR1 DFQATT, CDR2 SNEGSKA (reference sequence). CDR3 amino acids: CSAGTGGFVHEQFF. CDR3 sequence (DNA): TGCAGTGCGGGGACAGGGGGGTTTGTGCATGAGCAGTTCTTC.